Following are 24 T cell receptor beta chains from one sample sequenced in a study of cytomegalovirus exposure and HLA in healthy donors. In the PCR, 60 Vbeta and 13 Jbeta primers were used. The assay was immunoSEQ multiplex PCR, and TCRdb's table has in-frame clones only and misses some. The sample has 150,000 or so clones; roughly three quarters are singletons. The sample taken for sequencing was PBMCs. These receptors all stem from a young man in good health and CMV-seropositive.

The chain combines TRBV11-3 with TRBJ1-2; 8 bases match TRBD1. The CDR3 runs 14 residues. The germline CDR1 and CDR2 sequences are SGHNT and YENEEA. The junction had 4 bases not matched to a gene; V was cut back by 1 base and J by 6 bases. The chain's CDR3 is CASSLGPGGDGYTF. The CDR3, as DNA: TGTGCCAGCAGCTTAGGTCCAGGGGGCGATGGCTACACCTTC.

In regard to this clone: A read error is possible here, since a much larger clone lies one base away. This chain joins TRBV6-1 and TRBJ1-3; the match to TRBD1 covers 9 bases. The CDR3 consists of 14 residues. Germline CDR1 reads MNHNS; CDR2 reads SASEGT. Trimming took 6 bases from V and 2 from J; bases not matched to a gene: 2. The CDR3 bases are TGTGCCAGCAGCCGGACAGGGGCTGGAAACACCATATATTTT. Encoded protein: CASSRTGAGNTIYF.

This chain uses TRBV5-4 with TRBJ1-1; no clear D. The CDR3 sequence is 14 residues long. Germline V lookup: CDR1 SGHNT, CDR2 YYREEE (reference sequence). Trimming removed 0 bases at V and 1 base at J, with 7 bases between. CDR3 in DNA: TGTGCCAGCAGCTTGGGGTCCGGGAACACTGAAGCTTTCTTT. This codes for CASSLGSGNTEAFF.

The V and J genes are TRBV6-5 and TRBJ2-7; 8 bases are a match to TRBD1. With 2 bases clipped from V and 2 bases from J, the junction kept 5 bases outside the gene matches. The germline V gene has CDR1 MNHEY and CDR2 SVGAGI. This CDR3 contains 15 residues. For the CDR3, the DNA is TGTGCCAGCAGTTACCTGACAGGGGAACCCTACGAGCAGTACGTC. It is translated as CASSYLTGEPYEQYV.

This chain joins TRBV30 and TRBJ1-1, with D hard to call. From germline, CDR1 is GTSNPN and CDR2 SVGIG (reference sequence). The length of the CDR3 is 16 residues. Trimming removed 3 bases from V and 5 bases from J, with 22 bases in between. The CDR3 bases are TGTGCCTGGAGCGGCCTCGGGATACAGTCAGTTACTGAAGCTTTCTTT. Protein: CAWSGLGIQSVTEAFF.

The gene calls are TRBV28 and TRBJ2-7; weak D call: TRBD1 (6 bases). This CDR3 is built from 12 residues. Germline V lookup: CDR1 MDHEN, CDR2 SYDVKM. The V gene lost 6 bases and the J gene lost 4 bases, with 10 bases spanning the gap. CDR3 region: CASSLQGYEQYV. Written as DNA, the CDR3 is TGTGCCAGCAGCCTACAGGGATACGAGCAGTACGTC.

The chain uses TRBV28 and TRBJ1-5; 9 nucleotides line up with TRBD1. The CDR3 sequence is 16 residues long. V dropped 6 bases and J dropped 1; count of bases not matched to a gene: 7. Germline values: CDR1 MDHEN, CDR2 SYDVKM. The DNA of the CDR3 is TGTGCCAGCAGCGGACAGGGGATTTTGAGCAATCAGCCCCAGCATTTT. Translation: CASSGQGILSNQPQHF.

CDR3 protein: CASRSGTSGSETQYF. CDR3 sequence (DNA): TGTGCCAGCAGATCCGGGACTAGCGGTTCAGAGACCCAGTACTTC. The chain uses TRBV5-6 and TRBJ2-5, with 11 bases matching TRBD2. The CDR3 length is 15 residues. The V gene end was trimmed by 5 bases and the J gene end by 4 bases; junction bases not matched to a gene: 7. Germline values: CDR1 SGHDT, CDR2 YYEEEE.

The DNA of the CDR3 is TGTGCCAGCAGTGAAATGGCAACCTCCGGGAAAGCTTTCTTT. Its translation is CASSEMATSGKAFF. The chain combines TRBV6-1 with TRBJ1-1; no clear D. CDR3 length: 14 residues. The germline CDR1 and CDR2 sequences are MNHNS and SASEGT. Trimming cost V 2 bases and J 9 bases, with 16 bases left between them.

The gene calls are TRBV19 and TRBJ2-1; 9 bases agree with TRBD2. Germline CDR1 and CDR2: LNHDA and SQIVND (reference sequence). The CDR3 sequence is 16 residues long. With V trimmed by 7 bases and J by 4 bases, 11 bases remained unmatched. DNA for the CDR3: TGTGCCAGTATACCCTCGGATAGCGGGGGATACAATGAGCAGTTCTTC. It is translated as CASIPSDSGGYNEQFF.

A note on this clone: The same CDR3 is also encoded by other DNA sequences in this sample. The chain carries TRBV9 and TRBJ1-1; no reliable D call. Germline V gives CDR1 SGDLS, CDR2 YYNGEE. CDR3 length: 13 residues. Between the trimmed V and J ends, which lost 0 bases and 2 bases, there was a span of 5 bases. DNA of the CDR3: TGTGCCAGCAGCGTAGCTGTTAACACTGAAGCTTTCTTT. This encodes CASSVAVNTEAFF.

The rearrangement joins TRBV12-2 to TRBJ2-5; the D segment call TRBD2 is taken from the table without a DNA check. TRBV12-2 is deemed a pseudogene. The CDR3 loop spans 16 amino acids. The DNA for the CDR3 is TGTGCAAGTCGCTTAGGAGGGGGAGGGGTCCAAGAGACCCAGTACTTC. This encodes CASRLGGGGVQETQYF.

The chain couples TRBV6-1 to TRBJ2-3, with 8 bases matching TRBD1. Per germline, CDR1 MNHNS and CDR2 SASEGT. V trimming: 1 base; J trimming: 5 bases; junction bases outside the gene matches: 8. There are 16 residues in the CDR3. This chain's CDR3 is CASSEVVTGERDTQYF. CDR3 nucleotides: TGTGCCAGCAGTGAAGTAGTGACAGGGGAAAGAGATACGCAGTATTTT.

The genes are TRBV7-9 and TRBJ2-3, with 12 nucleotides matching TRBD2. Germline CDR1 is SEHNR and CDR2 is FQNEAQ (reference sequence). Unmatched junction bases numbered 5, after V lost 4 bases and J lost 6 bases. The CDR3 extends over 15 amino acids. CDR3 in DNA: TGTGCCAGCAGCTCCCCGCTAGCGGGAGGGGATACGCAGTATTTT. It specifies CASSSPLAGGDTQYF.

The V and J genes are TRBV10-3 and TRBJ1-5; D gene unclear. Trimming removed 5 bases at V and 5 bases at J, with 16 bases between. The CDR3 consists of 15 residues. The germline V gene encodes CDR1 ENHRY and CDR2 SYGVKD. CDR3 sequence: CAISPSGVVDQPQHF. The CDR3 nucleotides read TGTGCCATCAGTCCCAGCGGAGTGGTCGATCAGCCCCAGCATTTT.

This clone was seen just once. The chain combines TRBV2 with TRBJ2-1; 11 bases align to TRBD2. Germline V gives CDR1 SNHLY, CDR2 FYNNEI. V shed 7 bases and J 8 bases; nucleotides not matched to a gene: 10. The CDR3 sequence is 15 residues long. For the CDR3, the DNA is TGTGCCAGCAAAAACCTAGCGGGAGGCTATGATGAGCAGTTCTTC. Its translation: CASKNLAGGYDEQFF.

This clone was detected a few times. This chain connects TRBV6-1 to TRBJ2-1, with 8 bases fitting TRBD2. J lost 7 bases, V lost 6 bases, and 8 bases had no gene match. CDR1 MNHNS and CDR2 SASEGT come from the germline V gene. This CDR3 has 14 residues. In nucleotides, the CDR3 is TGTGCCAGCAGACCGGGACTAGAGGTAAATGAGCAGTTCTTC. Translated, it gives CASRPGLEVNEQFF.

The CDR3 sequence: CATQTMTRTDTQYF. The CDR3 DNA sequence: TGTGCCACTCAAACAATGACTCGCACAGATACGCAGTATTTT. The chain recombines TRBV6-1 with TRBJ2-3; D gene unclear. CDR1 is MNHNS and CDR2 is SASEGT in the germline V gene. Trimming took 10 bases from V and 1 from J, leaving 15 bases between them. CDR3 length equals 14 residues.

The chain is built from TRBV19 and TRBJ2-4, with 11 bases matching TRBD2. V trimming: 5 bases; J trimming: 0 bases; junction bases outside the gene matches: 6. CDR3 length: 17 amino acids. Germline values: CDR1 LNHDA, CDR2 SQIVND (reference sequence). Written as DNA, the CDR3 is TGTGCCAGTAGTGGGGGACTAGCGGAGATAGCCAAAAACATTCAGTACTTC. Amino acid sequence: CASSGGLAEIAKNIQYF.

This clone appeared a few times. The rearrangement links TRBV6-1 to TRBJ2-3; 12 positions agree with TRBD2. The CDR3 extends over 16 amino acids. V shed 6 bases and J 7 bases; nucleotides not matched to a gene: 11. Per germline, CDR1 MNHNS and CDR2 SASEGT. The CDR3 loop reads CASSELAGGGGYTQYF. CDR3 DNA: TGTGCCAGCAGCGAACTAGCGGGAGGAGGGGGTTATACGCAGTATTTT.

The V call is TRBV5-6, the J call TRBJ2-1; 10 nucleotides line up with TRBD2. Germline V CDR1 and CDR2: SGHDT, YYEEEE. V shed 5 bases, J shed 0 bases, and the junction held 8 bases outside the gene matches. The CDR3 length is 17 residues. The CDR3 nucleotides read TGTGCCAGCAGGCTGAGGGCTAGCGGGAGCTCCTACAATGAGCAGTTCTTC. Amino acids: CASRLRASGSSYNEQFF.

This chain uses TRBV7-3 with TRBJ1-6, with unresolved D. The CDR3 extends over 15 amino acids. From germline, CDR1 is SGHTA and CDR2 FQGTGA. Deletions cut 1 base from V and 7 bases from J, with 11 bases between. CDR3 DNA sequence: TGTGCCAGCAGCTTAAGGGCAGATAAGAATTCACCCCTCCACTTT. Protein sequence: CASSLRADKNSPLHF.

This sequence joins TRBV28 and TRBJ1-2, with 9 bases matching TRBD1. The CDR3 is 13 amino acids. The trim removed 8 bases at V and 8 bases at J, leaving 9 bases unmatched. Germline loops: CDR1 MDHEN, CDR2 SYDVKM. The CDR3 sequence: CASRKQGAGGYTF. The DNA for the CDR3 is TGTGCCAGCCGCAAACAGGGGGCTGGCGGCTACACCTTC.

This chain links TRBV6-5 with TRBJ1-6; a possible D gene is TRBD1 (6 bases). Trimming cost V 2 bases and J 7 bases, with 12 bases left between them. CDR1 and CDR2 from the germline V gene are MNHEY and SVGAGI. The CDR3 contains 15 residues. The CDR3 loop is CASSYGNRENSPLHF. The CDR3 bases are TGTGCCAGCAGTTACGGAAACAGGGAAAATTCACCCCTCCACTTT.